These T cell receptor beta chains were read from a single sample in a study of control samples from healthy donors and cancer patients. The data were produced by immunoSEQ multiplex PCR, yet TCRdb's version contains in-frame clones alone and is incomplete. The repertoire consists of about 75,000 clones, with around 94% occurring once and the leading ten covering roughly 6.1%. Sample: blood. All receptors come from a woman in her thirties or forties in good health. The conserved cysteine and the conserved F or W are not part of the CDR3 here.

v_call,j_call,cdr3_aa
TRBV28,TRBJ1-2,ASSFVDGYT
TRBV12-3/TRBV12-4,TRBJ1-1,ASSQQGPEGAF
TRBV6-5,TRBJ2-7,ASSYSQGYEQY
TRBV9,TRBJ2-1,ASSVAPADNYNEQF
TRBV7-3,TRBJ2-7,ASSLIVAAGTITYEQY
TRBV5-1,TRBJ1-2,ASSYGTGFNYGYT
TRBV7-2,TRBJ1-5,ASSLVPYSNQPQH
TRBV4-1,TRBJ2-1,ASSQKGDTSGTPYNEQF
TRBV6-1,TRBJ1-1,ASSEAGAATEAF
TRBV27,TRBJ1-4,ASYKRGRGNEKLF
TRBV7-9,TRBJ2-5,ASSRGQGRQETQY
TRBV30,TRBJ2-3,AWSGQGWADTQY
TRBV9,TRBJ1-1,ASSVASKAEAF
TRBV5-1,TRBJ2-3,ASSFPGDDTQY
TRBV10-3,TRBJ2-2,AISEPGRRTGELF
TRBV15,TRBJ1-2,ATSRALTGNYGYT
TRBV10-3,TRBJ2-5,AISELKGQGQGETQY
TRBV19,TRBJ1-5,ASSIGQGGQPQH
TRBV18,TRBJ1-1,ASSPGQLITEAF
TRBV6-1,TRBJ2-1,ASRTGTSGSGQF
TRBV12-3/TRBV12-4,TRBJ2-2,ASSPANTGELF
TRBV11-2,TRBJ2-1,ASSSQAGVTYNEQF